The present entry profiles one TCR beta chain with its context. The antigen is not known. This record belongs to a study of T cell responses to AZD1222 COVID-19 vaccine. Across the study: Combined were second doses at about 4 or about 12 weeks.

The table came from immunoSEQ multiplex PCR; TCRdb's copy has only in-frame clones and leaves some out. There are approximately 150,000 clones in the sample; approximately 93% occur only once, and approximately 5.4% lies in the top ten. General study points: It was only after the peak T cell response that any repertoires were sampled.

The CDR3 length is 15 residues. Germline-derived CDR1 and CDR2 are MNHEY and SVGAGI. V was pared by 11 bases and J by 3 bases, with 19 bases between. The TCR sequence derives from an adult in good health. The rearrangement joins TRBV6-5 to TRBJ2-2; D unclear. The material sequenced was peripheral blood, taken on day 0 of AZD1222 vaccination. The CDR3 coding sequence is TGTGCCCTATATGCCGTTAACTCATACACCGGGGAGCTGTTTTTT. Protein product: CALYAVNSYTGELFF.